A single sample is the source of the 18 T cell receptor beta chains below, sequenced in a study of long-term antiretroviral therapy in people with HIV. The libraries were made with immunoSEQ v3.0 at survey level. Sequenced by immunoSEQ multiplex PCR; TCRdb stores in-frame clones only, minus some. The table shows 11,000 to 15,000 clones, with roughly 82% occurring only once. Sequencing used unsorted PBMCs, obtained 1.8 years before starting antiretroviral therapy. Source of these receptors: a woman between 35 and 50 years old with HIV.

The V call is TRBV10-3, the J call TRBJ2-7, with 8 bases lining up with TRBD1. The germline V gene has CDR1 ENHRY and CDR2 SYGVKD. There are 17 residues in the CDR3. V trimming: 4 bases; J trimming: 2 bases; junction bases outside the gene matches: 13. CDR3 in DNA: TGTGCCATCAGTGCTGAGATGGGCAGGGGGCCACCCTACGAGCAGTACTTC. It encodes CAISAEMGRGPPYEQYF.

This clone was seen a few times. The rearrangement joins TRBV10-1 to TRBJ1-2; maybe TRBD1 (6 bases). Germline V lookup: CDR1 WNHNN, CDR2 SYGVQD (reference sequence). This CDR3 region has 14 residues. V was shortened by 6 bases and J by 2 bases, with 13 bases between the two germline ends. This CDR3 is CASSTRDKNYGYTF. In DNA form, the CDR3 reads TGCGCCAGCAGCACCCGGGACAAAAACTATGGCTACACCTTC.

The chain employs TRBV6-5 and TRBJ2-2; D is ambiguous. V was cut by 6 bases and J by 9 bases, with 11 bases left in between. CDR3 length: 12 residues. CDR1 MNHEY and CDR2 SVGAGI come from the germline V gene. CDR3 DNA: TGTGCCAGCAGCCTCACACGAAGGGAGCTGTTTTTT. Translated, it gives CASSLTRRELFF.

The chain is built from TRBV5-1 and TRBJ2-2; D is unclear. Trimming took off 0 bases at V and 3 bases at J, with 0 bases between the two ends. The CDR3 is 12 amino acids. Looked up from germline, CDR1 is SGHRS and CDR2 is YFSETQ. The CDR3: CASSLDTGELFF. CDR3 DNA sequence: TGCGCCAGCAGCTTGGACACCGGGGAGCTGTTTTTT.

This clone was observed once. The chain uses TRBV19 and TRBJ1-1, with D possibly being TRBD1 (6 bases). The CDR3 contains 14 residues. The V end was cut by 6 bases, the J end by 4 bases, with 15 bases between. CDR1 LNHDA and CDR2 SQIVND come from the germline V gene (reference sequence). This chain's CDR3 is CASSPSQGPTEAFF. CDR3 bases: TGTGCCAGTAGCCCCTCGCAGGGGCCCACTGAAGCTTTCTTT.

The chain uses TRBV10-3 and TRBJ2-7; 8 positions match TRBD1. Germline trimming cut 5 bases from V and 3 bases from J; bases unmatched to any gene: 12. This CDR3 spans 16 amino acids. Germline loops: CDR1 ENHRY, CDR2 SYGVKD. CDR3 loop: CAISPDRGQNVYEQYF. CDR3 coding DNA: TGTGCCATCAGTCCAGACAGGGGTCAAAACGTCTACGAGCAGTACTTC.

CDR3 coding DNA: TGTGCCAGCAGCCCCAGGCTCCTTGAAAAACTGTTTTTT. Translating it yields CASSPRLLEKLFF. This chain links TRBV28 with TRBJ1-4; D not certain. The CDR3 totals 13 residues. In germline, CDR1 is MDHEN, CDR2 SYDVKM. V shed 6 bases and J shed 7 bases, with 12 bases lying between them.

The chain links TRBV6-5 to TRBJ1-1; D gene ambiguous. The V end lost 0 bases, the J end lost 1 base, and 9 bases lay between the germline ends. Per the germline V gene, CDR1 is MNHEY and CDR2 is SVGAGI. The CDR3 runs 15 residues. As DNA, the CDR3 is TGTGCCAGCAGTTACTCTAGGAGTTCGAACACTGAAGCTTTCTTT. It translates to CASSYSRSSNTEAFF.

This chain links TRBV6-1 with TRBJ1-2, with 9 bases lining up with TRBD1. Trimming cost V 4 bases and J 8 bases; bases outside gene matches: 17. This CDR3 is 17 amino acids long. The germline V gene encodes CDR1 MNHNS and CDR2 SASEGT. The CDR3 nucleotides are TGTGCCAGCAGTGCGGCGATCGGGACAGGGACCCTTTCAGGCTACACCTTC. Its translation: CASSAAIGTGTLSGYTF.

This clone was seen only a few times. This chain's CDR3 is CASSLGPVSNQPQHF. DNA of the CDR3: TGCGCCAGCAGCCTAGGACCAGTTAGCAATCAGCCCCAGCATTTT. The V gene is TRBV4-1, the J gene TRBJ1-5, with no clear D. V was shortened by 4 bases and J by 0 bases, with 10 bases between the two germline ends. The CDR3 totals 15 residues. Germline values: CDR1 MGHRA, CDR2 YSYEKL.

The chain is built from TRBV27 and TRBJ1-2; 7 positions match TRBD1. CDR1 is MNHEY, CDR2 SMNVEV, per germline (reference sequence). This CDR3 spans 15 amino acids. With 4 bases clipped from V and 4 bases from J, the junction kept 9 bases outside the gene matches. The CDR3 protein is CASSYTGEGGYGYTF. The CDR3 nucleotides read TGTGCCAGCAGTTACACAGGGGAGGGAGGCTATGGCTACACCTTC.

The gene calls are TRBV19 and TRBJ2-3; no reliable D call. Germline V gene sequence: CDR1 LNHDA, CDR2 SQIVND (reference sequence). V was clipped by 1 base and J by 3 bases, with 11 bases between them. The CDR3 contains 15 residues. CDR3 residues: CASSIGIVGTDTQYF. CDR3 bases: TGTGCCAGTAGTATAGGAATAGTCGGAACAGATACGCAGTATTTT.

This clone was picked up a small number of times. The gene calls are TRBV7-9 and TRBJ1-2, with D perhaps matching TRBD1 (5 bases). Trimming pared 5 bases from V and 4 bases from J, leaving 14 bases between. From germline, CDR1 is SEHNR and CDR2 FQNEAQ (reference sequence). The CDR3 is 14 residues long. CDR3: CASSLQTDGYGYTF. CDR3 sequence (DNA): TGTGCCAGCAGCCTTCAGACAGATGGCTATGGCTACACCTTC.

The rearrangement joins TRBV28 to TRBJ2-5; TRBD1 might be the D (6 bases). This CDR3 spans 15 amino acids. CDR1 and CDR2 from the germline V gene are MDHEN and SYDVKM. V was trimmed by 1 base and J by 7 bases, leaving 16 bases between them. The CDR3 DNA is TGTGCCAGCAGTTTATTGGCAGGGGTCGAAGGGACCCAGTACTTC. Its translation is CASSLLAGVEGTQYF.

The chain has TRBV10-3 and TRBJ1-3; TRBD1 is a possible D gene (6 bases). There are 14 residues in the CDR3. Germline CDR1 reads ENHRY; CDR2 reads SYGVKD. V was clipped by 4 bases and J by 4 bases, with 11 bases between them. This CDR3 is CAISGGGAGNTIYF. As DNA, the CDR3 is TGTGCCATCAGTGGAGGGGGAGCGGGAAACACCATATATTTT.

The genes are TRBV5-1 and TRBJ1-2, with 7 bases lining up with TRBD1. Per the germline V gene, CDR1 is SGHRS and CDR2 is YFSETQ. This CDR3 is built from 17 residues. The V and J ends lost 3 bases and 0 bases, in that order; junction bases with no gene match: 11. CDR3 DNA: TGCGCCAGCAGCTCCGCCTTTGGACAGGACCCTAACTATGGCTACACCTTC. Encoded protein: CASSSAFGQDPNYGYTF.

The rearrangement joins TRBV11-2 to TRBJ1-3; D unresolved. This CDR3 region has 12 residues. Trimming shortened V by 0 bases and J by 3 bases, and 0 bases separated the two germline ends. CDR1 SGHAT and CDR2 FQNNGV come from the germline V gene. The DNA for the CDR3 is TGTGCCAGCAGCTTAGATGGAAACACCATATATTTT. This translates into CASSLDGNTIYF.

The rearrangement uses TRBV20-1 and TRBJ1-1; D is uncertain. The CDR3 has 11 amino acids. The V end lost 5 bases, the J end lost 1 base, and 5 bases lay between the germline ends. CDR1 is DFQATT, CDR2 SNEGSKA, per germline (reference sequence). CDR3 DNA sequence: TGCAGTGCTGTACAGAACACTGAAGCTTTCTTT. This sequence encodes CSAVQNTEAFF.